This TCR beta chain is drawn from a study of PD-1 blockade in classical Hodgkin lymphoma. The CDR3 totals 16 residues. The V gene's germline CDR1 is KGHSH and CDR2 LQKENI. Trimming stripped 6 bases from V and 6 bases from J, with 23 bases between. Every patient was affected by relapse after autologous stem cell transplantation, while exposure to brentuximab vedotin was not uniform. Assay used: immunoSEQ multiplex PCR; TCRdb lists only in-frame clones, some missing. The table shows some 93,000 clones, with more than 90% occurring only once. The clonotype originates from a human donor with classical Hodgkin lymphoma. V gene TRBV18 combines with J gene TRBJ1-2, with D hard to call. Sequencing was performed on peripheral blood mononuclear cells (PBMCs), taken at baseline. The CDR3 loop is CASSARHTTSGDGYTF. CDR3 nucleotides: TGTGCCAGCTCCGCCCGACACACTACCAGCGGCGATGGCTACACCTTC.